The TCR beta chain under discussion was sequenced for a study of T cell repertoires in cytomegalovirus infection. About the study: Signatures in public TCR beta sequences pointed to both CMV infection and matching HLA type.

One entry per CDR3 protein results from TCRdb running MiXCR on the reads. The sample lists 200,000 or so distinct CDR3 sequences, approximately 19% seen once, with less than 3.5% in the top ten. J was trimmed by 3 bases and V by 6 bases; bases with no gene match: 8. This CDR3 is 15 amino acids long. Germline assignment: CDR1 MDHEN and CDR2 SYDVKM. This clonotype has ten or more counts. The gene calls are TRBV28 and TRBJ1-2; TRBD1 aligns across 9 bases. What was sequenced was PBMCs. This sequence was found in a human donor in good health (CMV status not recorded). Some clones in this sample may be carry-over from other donors' samples. CDR3 nucleotides: TGTGCCAGCAGCTCGGGACAGGGAGGGGACTATGGCTACACCTTC. Translating gives CASSSGQGGDYGYTF.